This note documents a single TCR beta chain sequence. Antigen unknown. Germline-derived CDR1 and CDR2 are SNHLY and FYNNEI. The V end was cut by 8 bases, the J end by 3 bases, with 8 bases between. The CDR3 totals 12 residues. Analyses pooled second doses at about 4 or about 12 weeks. TCRdb keeps only in-frame clones here, not all; method: immunoSEQ multiplex PCR. The table includes 86,000 or so clones, over 80% detected once. The data stem from a study of T cell responses to AZD1222 COVID-19 vaccine. Whole-study results and caveats: Seropositivity was recorded at baseline in only six AZD1222 recipients. Females outnumbered males among donors, who were mostly white British; clonal diversity was possibly underestimated. Reportedly, nearly half of unique spike TCRs recognized epitopes outside B.1.351/B.1.1.7 mutations.

The rearrangement uses TRBV2 and TRBJ1-3; possible D gene TRBD1, 6 bases. The sample was peripheral blood, taken 28 days after the second AZD1222 dose. This TCR came from an adult who received the AZD1222 COVID-19 vaccine. The CDR3 reads CASGQSGNTIYF. The CDR3 DNA sequence: TGTGCCAGCGGACAGAGTGGAAACACCATATATTTT. Full variable domain (missing parts from reference TRBV2 and TRBJ1-3): EPEVTQTPSHQVTQMGQEVILRCVPISNHLYFYWYRQILGQKVEFLVSFYNNEISEKSEIFDDQFSVERPDGSNFTLKIRSTKLEDSAMYFCASGQSGNTIYFGEGSWLTVV.